A single sample is the source of the 13 T cell receptor beta chains below, sequenced in a study of T cells in Graves' hyperthyroidism and ophthalmopathy. The CDR3 regions of TCR beta were amplified from RNA transcripts. Researchers ran a first-round RT-PCR on the TCR CDR3 using the HTBI primer set. In TCRdb, the multiplex PCR reads were re-called with MiXCR into one record per CDR3 protein. The sample carries 400,000 to 550,000 distinct CDR3 sequences, 13% to 15% recorded once. Sequencing was carried out using blood. These receptors originate from a woman between 18 and 30 years old with Graves' hyperthyroidism.

This chain joins TRBV5-1 and TRBJ2-1, with TRBD2 matching over 8 bases. Germline loops: CDR1 SGHRS, CDR2 YFSETQ. The CDR3 consists of 17 residues. The ends lost 0 bases at V and 2 bases at J; junction bases unmatched: 7. Here the CDR3 DNA reads TGCGCCAGCAGCTTGGCAGGGCGGGAGGTAGCCTACAATGAGCAGTTCTTC. It yields the protein CASSLAGREVAYNEQFF. The whole variable domain, filled in from reference TRBV5-1 and TRBJ2-1, reads KAGVTQTPRYLIKTRGQQVTLSCSPISGHRSVSWYQQTPGQGLQFLFEYFSETQRNKGNFPGRFSGRQFSNSRSEMNVSTLELGDSALYLCASSLAGREVAYNEQFFGPGTRLTVL.

The chain carries TRBV28 and TRBJ2-1; TRBD2 aligns across 9 bases. Germline CDR1 and CDR2: MDHEN and SYDVKM. The CDR3 contains 15 residues. V gave up 4 bases and J gave up 4 bases; unmatched junction bases: 5. Here the CDR3 reads CASSSLAGLYNEQFF. The CDR3, as DNA: TGTGCCAGCAGTTCTCTAGCGGGACTTTACAATGAGCAGTTCTTC. The entire variable domain, with the rest obtained from reference TRBV28 and TRBJ2-1, is as follows: DVKVTQSSRYLVKRTGEKVFLECVQDMDHENMFWYRQDPGLGLRLIYFSYDVKMKEKGDIPEGYSVSREKKERFSLILESASTNQTSMYLCASSSLAGLYNEQFFGPGTRLTVL.

This chain connects TRBV5-6 to TRBJ1-1, with no clear D. The CDR3 runs 12 residues. Trimming took off 4 bases at V and 6 bases at J, with 10 bases between the two ends. Germline CDR1 reads SGHDT; CDR2 reads YYEEEE. As DNA, the CDR3 is TGTGCCAGCAGCCCGCGTCGCTCTGAAGCTTTCTTT. This translates into CASSPRRSEAFF. Using reference TRBV5-6 and TRBJ1-1 for the parts outside the CDR3, the full variable domain is DAGVTQSPTHLIKTRGQQVTLRCSPKSGHDTVSWYQQALGQGPQFIFQYYEEEERQRGNFPDRFSGHQFPNYSSELNVNALLLGDSALYLCASSPRRSEAFFGQGTRLTVV.

The chain uses TRBV14 and TRBJ1-3; D is unresolved. V shed 2 bases and J shed 4 bases, with 6 bases lying between them. CDR1 is SGHDN, CDR2 FVKESK, per germline. The CDR3 spans 13 residues. CDR3 loop: CASSQKKGNTIYF. For the CDR3, the DNA is TGTGCCAGCAGCCAAAAGAAAGGAAACACCATATATTTT.

This clonotype came up many times. The J gene is TRBJ1-4, the V gene TRBV27, with D unclear. The V and J ends lost 3 bases and 8 bases respectively, with 13 bases between them. CDR1 is MNHEY, CDR2 SMNVEV, per germline (reference sequence). This CDR3 is 14 amino acids long. The CDR3, as DNA: TGTGCCAGCAGTTTGGCGGGGAGGGAAGAAAAACTGTTTTTT. This sequence encodes CASSLAGREEKLFF.

A few counts support this clonotype. V gene TRBV7-9 combines with J gene TRBJ2-2, with 7 bases matching TRBD1. CDR1 and CDR2 from the germline V gene are SEHNR and FQNEAQ (reference sequence). The ends lost 5 bases at V and 0 bases at J; junction bases unmatched: 6. The CDR3 contains 16 residues. The CDR3, as DNA: TGTGCCAGCAGCAGCGACAGGGCCCCGAACACCGGGGAGCTGTTTTTT. Protein: CASSSDRAPNTGELFF.

This clonotype was seen repeatedly, ten times or more. The chain is built from TRBV6-2 or TRBV6-3 and TRBJ2-7; 9 bases fit TRBD1. The CDR3 has 15 amino acids. CDR1 MNHEY and CDR2 SVGEGT come from the germline V gene. V lost 7 bases, J lost 3 bases, and 10 bases stayed unmatched. In nucleotides, the CDR3 is TGTGCCAGCACCAAGACGAGACAGGGGGGCTACGAGCAGTACTTC. Encoded protein: CASTKTRQGGYEQYF.

The sample holds many counts of this clonotype. V usage is TRBV5-1 and J usage is TRBJ2-7; unclear D gene. Germline assignment: CDR1 SGHRS and CDR2 YFSETQ. V was pared by 0 bases and J by 6 bases, with 19 bases between. CDR3 length: 16 residues. CDR3: CASSLVTGERPLEQYF. The CDR3 region has the DNA TGCGCCAGCAGCTTGGTAACGGGCGAGCGACCTCTCGAGCAGTACTTC.

This clonotype has more than one count but fewer than ten. The CDR3 region has the DNA TGTGCCAGCAGCGTGGCGGGAGCGGCCTACAATGAGCAGTTCTTC. Residues: CASSVAGAAYNEQFF. The gene calls are TRBV9 and TRBJ2-1, with 7 bases fitting TRBD2. This CDR3 is 15 amino acids long. V lost 2 bases to trimming and J lost 2 bases; unmatched junction nucleotides: 4. In germline, CDR1 is SGDLS, CDR2 YYNGEE.

This clonotype was observed many times. V and J are TRBV20-1 and TRBJ2-7; 8 nucleotides line up with TRBD1. Trimming cost V 4 bases and J 3 bases; bases outside gene matches: 5. Germline assignment: CDR1 DFQATT and CDR2 SNEGSKA (reference sequence). This CDR3 spans 13 amino acids. The CDR3 is CSAKGQGSYEQYF. The CDR3 coding sequence is TGCAGTGCTAAAGGACAGGGAAGCTACGAGCAGTACTTC.

A few counts support this clonotype. The chain has TRBV29-1 and TRBJ2-4, with D possibly matching TRBD1 (6 bases). This CDR3 comprises 11 residues. Trimming shortened V by 6 bases and J by 9 bases, and 12 bases separated the two germline ends. Looked up from germline, CDR1 is SQVTM and CDR2 is ANQGSEA. CDR3 residues: CSVYRAGIQYF. DNA for the CDR3: TGCAGCGTCTACAGGGCCGGCATTCAGTACTTC.

This clonotype was seen only a few times. The chain has TRBV3-1 and TRBJ2-1; 10 nucleotides line up with TRBD2. Germline values: CDR1 LGHDT, CDR2 YNNKEL (reference sequence). The CDR3 sequence is 16 residues long. The V segment lost 3 bases and the J segment 9 bases; nucleotides outside the gene matches: 11. For the CDR3, the DNA is TGTGCCAGCAGCCAGGTACTAGCGGGAAGGCGAGGTGAGCAGTTCTTC. Translated: CASSQVLAGRRGEQFF.

The table lists this clonotype with many counts. The chain is built from TRBV7-8 and TRBJ1-5; D is possibly TRBD1 (5 bases). Germline values: CDR1 SGHVS, CDR2 FQNEAQ. The CDR3 contains 15 residues. Trimming pared 2 bases from V and 3 bases from J, leaving 11 bases between. The CDR3, as DNA: TGTGCCAGCAGCTTACCAGGACACCACAATCAGCCCCAGCATTTT. Protein product: CASSLPGHHNQPQHF.